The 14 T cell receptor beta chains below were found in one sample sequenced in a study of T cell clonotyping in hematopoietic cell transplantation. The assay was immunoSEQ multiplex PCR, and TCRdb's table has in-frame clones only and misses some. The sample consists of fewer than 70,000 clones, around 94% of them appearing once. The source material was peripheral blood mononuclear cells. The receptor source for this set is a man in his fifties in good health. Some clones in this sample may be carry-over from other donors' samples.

The CDR3 is CAIRSDREGNTIYF. CDR3 bases: TGTGCCATCAGGTCAGACAGGGAAGGAAACACCATATATTTT. The J gene is TRBJ1-3, the V gene TRBV10-3; TRBD1 matches at 7 bases. V was clipped by 6 bases and J by 4 bases; unmatched bases: 6. Germline values: CDR1 ENHRY, CDR2 SYGVKD. The CDR3 has 14 residues.

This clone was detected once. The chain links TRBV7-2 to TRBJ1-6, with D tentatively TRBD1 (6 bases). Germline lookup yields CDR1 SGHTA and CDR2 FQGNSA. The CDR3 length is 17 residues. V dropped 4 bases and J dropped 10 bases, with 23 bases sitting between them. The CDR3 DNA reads TGTGCCAGCAGCTCCCCCGGGGGGCCAGGGTTAAGGTCACCCCTCCACTTT. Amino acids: CASSSPGGPGLRSPLHF.

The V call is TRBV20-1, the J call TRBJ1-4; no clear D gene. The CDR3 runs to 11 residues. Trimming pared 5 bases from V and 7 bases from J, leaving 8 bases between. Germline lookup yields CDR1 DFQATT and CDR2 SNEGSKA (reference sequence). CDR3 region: CSARQAEKLFF. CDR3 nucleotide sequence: TGCAGTGCTCGGCAGGCTGAAAAACTGTTTTTT.

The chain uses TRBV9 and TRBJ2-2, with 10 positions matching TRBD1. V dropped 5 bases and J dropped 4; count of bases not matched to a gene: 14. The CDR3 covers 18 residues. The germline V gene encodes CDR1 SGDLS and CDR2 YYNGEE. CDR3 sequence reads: CASSAMGTGARGTGELFF. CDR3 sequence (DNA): TGTGCCAGCAGTGCAATGGGGACAGGGGCGCGGGGCACCGGGGAGCTGTTTTTT.

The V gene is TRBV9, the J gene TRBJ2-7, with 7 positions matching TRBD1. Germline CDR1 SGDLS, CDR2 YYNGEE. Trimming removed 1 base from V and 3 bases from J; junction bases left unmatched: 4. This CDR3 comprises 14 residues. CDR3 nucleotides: TGTGCCAGCAGCGTAACGGACAGGTTCTACGAGCAGTACTTC. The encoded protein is CASSVTDRFYEQYF.

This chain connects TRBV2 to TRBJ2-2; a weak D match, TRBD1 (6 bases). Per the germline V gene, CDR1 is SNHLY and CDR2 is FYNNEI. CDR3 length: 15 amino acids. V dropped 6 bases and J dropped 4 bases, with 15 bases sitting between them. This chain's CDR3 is CASRQGMMGTGELFF. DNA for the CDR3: TGTGCCAGCAGACAGGGCATGATGGGCACCGGGGAGCTGTTTTTT.

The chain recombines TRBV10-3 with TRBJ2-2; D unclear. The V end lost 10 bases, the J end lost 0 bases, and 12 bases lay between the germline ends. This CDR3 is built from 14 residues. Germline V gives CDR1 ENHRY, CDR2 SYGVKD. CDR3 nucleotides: TGTGCCACCGTTTCTGCGGCGAACACCGGGGAGCTGTTTTTT. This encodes CATVSAANTGELFF.

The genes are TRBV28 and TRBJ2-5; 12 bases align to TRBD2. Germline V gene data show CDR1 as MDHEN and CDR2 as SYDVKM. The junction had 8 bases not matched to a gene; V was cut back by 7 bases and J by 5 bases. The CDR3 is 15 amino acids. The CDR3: CASTRLAGVGETQYF. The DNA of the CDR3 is TGTGCCAGCACCAGACTAGCGGGAGTGGGGGAGACCCAGTACTTC.

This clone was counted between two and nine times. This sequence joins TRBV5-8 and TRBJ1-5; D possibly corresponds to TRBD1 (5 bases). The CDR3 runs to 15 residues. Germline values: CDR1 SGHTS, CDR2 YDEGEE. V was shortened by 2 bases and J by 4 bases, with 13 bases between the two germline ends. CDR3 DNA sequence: TGTGCCAGCAGCTTACGGTGGGGCGCAAATCAGCCCCAGCATTTT. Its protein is CASSLRWGANQPQHF.

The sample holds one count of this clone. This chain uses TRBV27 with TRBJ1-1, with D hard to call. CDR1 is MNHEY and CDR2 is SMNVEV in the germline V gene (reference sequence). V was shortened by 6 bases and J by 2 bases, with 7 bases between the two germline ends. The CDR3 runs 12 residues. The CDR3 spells CASRLSNTEAFF. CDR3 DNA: TGTGCCAGCAGGTTGAGTAACACTGAAGCTTTCTTT.

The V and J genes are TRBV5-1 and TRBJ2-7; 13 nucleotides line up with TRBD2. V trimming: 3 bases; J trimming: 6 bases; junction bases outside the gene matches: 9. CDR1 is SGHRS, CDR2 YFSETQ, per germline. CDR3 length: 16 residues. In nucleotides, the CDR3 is TGCGCCAGCAGCTCAGGACTAGCGGGAGCTCTTGGCGAGCAGTACTTC. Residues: CASSSGLAGALGEQYF. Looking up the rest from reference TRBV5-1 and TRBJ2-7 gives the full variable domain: KAGVTQTPRYLIKTRGQQVTLSCSPISGHRSVSWYQQTPGQGLQFLFEYFSETQRNKGNFPGRFSGRQFSNSRSEMNVSTLELGDSALYLCASSSGLAGALGEQYFGPGTRLTVT.

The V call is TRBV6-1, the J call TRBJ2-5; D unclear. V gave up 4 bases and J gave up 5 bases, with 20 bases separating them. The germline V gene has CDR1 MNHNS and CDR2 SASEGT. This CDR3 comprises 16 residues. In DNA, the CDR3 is TGTGCCAGCAGTGCGAGGAACTGGGGAATGGGCGAGACCCAGTACTTC. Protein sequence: CASSARNWGMGETQYF.

The CDR3 loop reads CASSPRAGGDSWEQFF. In DNA, the CDR3 is TGTGCCAGCAGCCCCAGAGCGGGAGGGGATTCGTGGGAGCAGTTCTTC. The gene calls are TRBV9 and TRBJ2-1; TRBD2 agrees at 10 bases. Germline values: CDR1 SGDLS, CDR2 YYNGEE. This CDR3 is 16 amino acids long. The ends lost 4 bases at V and 10 bases at J; junction bases unmatched: 14.

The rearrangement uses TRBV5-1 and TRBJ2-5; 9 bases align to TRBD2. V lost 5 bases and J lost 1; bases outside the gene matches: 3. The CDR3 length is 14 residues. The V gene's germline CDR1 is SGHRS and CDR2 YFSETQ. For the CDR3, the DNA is TGCGCCAGCAGGGGCGGGGGGGCCCAAGAGACCCAGTACTTC. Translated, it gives CASRGGGAQETQYF.